These 17 T cell receptor beta chains were sequenced from one sample in a study of CD8 T cells in ankylosing spondylitis. TCRdb analysed the 5' RACE reads with MiXCR anew, one entry per CDR3 protein. The data show approximately 130,000 distinct CDR3 sequences, roughly 9% seen once. Sequenced: blood, either unsorted or a sorted T cell fraction (not recorded which). The source is a male donor with ankylosing spondylitis or in good health (not recorded which).

This clonotype was seen repeatedly, ten times or more. J is TRBJ1-5 and V is TRBV20-1; no firm D call. Trimming stripped 6 bases from V and 4 bases from J, with 19 bases between. The CDR3 loop spans 15 amino acids. Germline V gene data show CDR1 as DFQATT and CDR2 as SNEGSKA (reference sequence). This chain's CDR3 is CSARPAGGFNQPQHF. For the CDR3, the DNA is TGCAGTGCCCGTCCCGCCGGTGGGTTTAATCAGCCCCAGCATTTT.

This clonotype turned up a few times. The J gene is TRBJ1-1, the V gene TRBV11-2; no definite D call. CDR1 is SGHAT and CDR2 is FQNNGV in the germline V gene. V shed 1 base and J shed 10 bases, with 13 bases lying between them. The CDR3 extends over 13 amino acids. The CDR3 DNA reads TGTGCCAGCAGCTTAGCGGGCAGATTGAGAGCTTTCTTT. Residues: CASSLAGRLRAFF.

With regard to this clonotype: One base away lies a much larger clone, so this may be a sequencing read error. The chain employs TRBV5-1 and TRBJ2-1; 7 nucleotides agree with TRBD2. This CDR3 has 17 amino acids. CDR1 is SGHRS and CDR2 is YFSETQ in the germline V gene. V gave up 4 bases and J gave up 2 bases; unmatched junction bases: 12. The CDR3 nucleotides are TGCGCCAGCAGCCCTCTAGAAATGGGAGGGCCCTACAATGAGCAGTTCTTC. Translation: CASSPLEMGGPYNEQFF. Complete variable domain (other parts from reference TRBV5-1 and TRBJ2-1): KAGVTQTPRYLIKTRGQQVTLSCSPISGHRSVSWYQQTPGQGLQFLFEYFSETQRNKGNFPGRFSGRQFSNSRSEMNVSTLELGDSALYLCASSPLEMGGPYNEQFFGPGTRLTVL.

Ten or more counts support this clonotype. The V gene is TRBV4-2, the J gene TRBJ1-2; D is ambiguous. V was clipped by 2 bases and J by 5 bases, with 12 bases between them. CDR1 and CDR2 (germline): LGHNA, YNFKEQ. The CDR3 spans 14 residues. CDR3 sequence (DNA): TGTGCCAGCAGCCAACCAACAGTATTTTATGGCTACACCTTC. This translates into CASSQPTVFYGYTF.

This clonotype was seen repeatedly, ten times or more. The chain carries TRBV7-2 and TRBJ2-2; D not certain. Germline CDR1 reads SGHTA; CDR2 reads FQGNSA. This CDR3 region has 12 residues. The germline V and J ends were trimmed by 4 bases and 3 bases, with 3 bases remaining between them. The CDR3 nucleotides read TGTGCCAGCAGCTACTACACCGGGGAGCTGTTTTTT. Protein sequence: CASSYYTGELFF.

Judged by abundance, this clonotype is medium-sized. V usage is TRBV5-1 and J usage is TRBJ1-6; D not resolved. Germline V gene data show CDR1 as SGHRS and CDR2 as YFSETQ. The CDR3 consists of 13 residues. Deletions cut 6 bases from V and 7 bases from J, with 11 bases between. In DNA, the CDR3 is TGCGCCAGCAAACAATTCGCGAATTCACCCCTCCACTTT. It codes for CASKQFANSPLHF.

V gene TRBV7-6 combines with J gene TRBJ2-1; D possibly corresponds to TRBD2 (10 bases). This CDR3 is built from 21 residues. The germline V gene encodes CDR1 SGHVS and CDR2 FNYEAQ. The germline V and J ends were trimmed by 6 bases and 0 bases, with 30 bases remaining between them. The CDR3 nucleotides read TGTGCCAGCAGTAGGGACAGGGATAGCGGGAGGTGGAAGAGCTCCTACAATGAGCAGTTCTTC. Its protein is CASSRDRDSGRWKSSYNEQFF.

This clonotype was seen once. The chain carries TRBV28 and TRBJ2-3, with 12 bases that match TRBD2. The CDR3 runs to 14 residues. Germline assignment: CDR1 MDHEN and CDR2 SYDVKM. V lost 8 bases and J lost 3; bases outside the gene matches: 3. Here the CDR3 DNA reads TGTGCCAGCCGACTAGCGGGAGAAACAGATACGCAGTATTTT. It yields the protein CASRLAGETDTQYF.

This clonotype appeared many times. The CDR3, as DNA: TGCGCCAGCAGCCAAGGATGGGGGCCTGACGAGCAGTACTTC. Translating it yields CASSQGWGPDEQYF. J is TRBJ2-7 and V is TRBV4-3, with D possibly matching TRBD1 (6 bases). Looked up from germline, CDR1 is LGHNA and CDR2 is YSLEER. This CDR3 contains 14 residues. Trimming cost V 1 base and J 5 bases, with 12 bases left between them.

This clonotype has a count of ten or more. The chain carries TRBV7-8 and TRBJ2-7; D gene unclear. V lost 2 bases, J lost 1 base, and 9 bases lay in between. Germline V CDR1 and CDR2: SGHVS, FQNEAQ. The CDR3 runs 14 residues. The CDR3, as DNA: TGTGCCAGCAGCTTATCGGCGGCTTCCTACGAGCAGTACTTC. Encoded protein: CASSLSAASYEQYF.

V is TRBV2 and J is TRBJ1-5; D is uncertain. Trimming cost V 4 bases and J 1 base, with 8 bases left between them. The CDR3 loop spans 14 amino acids. The germline V gene has CDR1 SNHLY and CDR2 FYNNEI. This chain's CDR3 is CASSAGRSNQPQHF. The CDR3 DNA reads as TGTGCCAGCAGTGCCGGGCGAAGCAATCAGCCCCAGCATTTT.

There are many counts of this clonotype. The chain carries TRBV5-1 and TRBJ1-2; D gene uncertain. Germline V gene sequence: CDR1 SGHRS, CDR2 YFSETQ. V was clipped by 5 bases and J by 4 bases, with 15 bases between them. The CDR3 loop spans 14 amino acids. CDR3 sequence: CASRDPLRGYGYTF. DNA of the CDR3: TGCGCCAGCAGAGACCCTCTGCGTGGCTATGGCTACACCTTC.

This chain links TRBV28 with TRBJ2-3; TRBD2 agrees at 12 bases. Germline loops: CDR1 MDHEN, CDR2 SYDVKM. After removal of 3 bases from V and 0 bases from J, the junction contained 10 bases not matched to a gene. The CDR3 is made up of 19 amino acids. CDR3 nucleotide sequence: TGTGCCAGCAGTTTGAGGACTAGCGGGACGACGTCAAGCACAGATACGCAGTATTTT. Its translation: CASSLRTSGTTSSTDTQYF.

This clonotype was found many times. The chain is built from TRBV12-3 or TRBV12-4 and TRBJ2-7; no clear D. CDR3 length equals 13 residues. Trimming removed 7 bases from V and 3 bases from J, with 13 bases in between. The CDR3 sequence is CASTPGGVYEQYF. CDR3 DNA sequence: TGTGCCAGCACCCCCGGTGGGGTCTACGAGCAGTACTTC.

This clonotype occurred many times. The chain recombines TRBV5-1 with TRBJ2-5; D is ambiguous. V was pared by 0 bases and J by 0 bases, with 9 bases between. Looked up from germline, CDR1 is SGHRS and CDR2 is YFSETQ. This CDR3 is 15 amino acids long. The CDR3: CASSLGRANQETQYF. Written as DNA, the CDR3 is TGCGCCAGCAGCTTGGGCCGGGCCAACCAAGAGACCCAGTACTTC.

The chain uses TRBV6-5 and TRBJ1-2; 8 nucleotides match TRBD1. Germline CDR1 MNHEY, CDR2 SVGAGI. Germline trimming cut 4 bases from V and 4 bases from J; bases unmatched to any gene: 8. The CDR3 sequence is 15 residues long. Here the CDR3 reads CASSFHRDRSYGYTF. In nucleotides, the CDR3 is TGTGCCAGCAGTTTTCACCGGGACAGGAGCTATGGCTACACCTTC.

Ten or more counts support this clonotype. The rearrangement joins TRBV12-3 or TRBV12-4 to TRBJ2-3; D is perhaps TRBD2 (5 bases). The CDR3 is 13 amino acids. V lost 0 bases, J lost 7 bases, and 8 bases lay in between. CDR3 region: CASSLASAYTQYF. The CDR3 nucleotides read TGTGCCAGCAGTTTAGCTAGCGCTTATACGCAGTATTTT.